The 15 T cell receptor beta chains below come from one sample, sequenced in a study of T cells in Graves' hyperthyroidism and ophthalmopathy. Amplified regions were TCR beta CDR3 sequences from RNA transcripts. First-round RT-PCR targeting the TCR CDR3 was performed with the HTBI primer set. From the multiplex PCR reads, TCRdb called clonotypes with MiXCR, one entry per CDR3 protein. The data hold fewer than 650,000 distinct CDR3 sequences, with 12% to 15% observed a single time. The specimen sequenced was blood. Source of these receptors: a woman younger than 30 with Graves' ophthalmopathy.

The DNA of the CDR3 is TGCAGCGTTGAAGGCAGGGTCTCTGAAGCTTTCTTT. Amino acid sequence: CSVEGRVSEAFF. The J gene is TRBJ1-1, the V gene TRBV29-1; possible D gene TRBD1, 5 bases. The V gene's germline CDR1 is SQVTM and CDR2 ANQGSEA. V dropped 1 base and J dropped 6 bases, with 9 bases sitting between them. This CDR3 comprises 12 residues.

This clonotype has a handful of counts. The rearrangement links TRBV19 to TRBJ2-1, with 8 bases identical to TRBD2. V trimming: 5 bases; J trimming: 6 bases; junction bases outside the gene matches: 6. From germline, CDR1 is LNHDA and CDR2 SQIVND (reference sequence). CDR3 length: 14 residues. In nucleotides, the CDR3 is TGTGCCAGTAGTCCAAGACTAGCGTCCAATGAGCAGTTCTTC. Its protein is CASSPRLASNEQFF.

V usage is TRBV7-3 and J usage is TRBJ2-1; 7 nucleotides line up with TRBD2. The germline V gene has CDR1 SGHTA and CDR2 FQGTGA. The CDR3 is 15 amino acids. V dropped 1 base and J dropped 6; count of bases not matched to a gene: 6. The CDR3 nucleotides are TGTGCCAGCAGCTTAAACCCGGGAGGAATCAATGAGCAGTTCTTC. Residues: CASSLNPGGINEQFF.

This clonotype was observed many times. The rearrangement uses TRBV7-2 and TRBJ2-1; D not resolved. This CDR3 is 13 amino acids long. The germline V gene has CDR1 SGHTA and CDR2 FQGNSA. Trimming left V 4 bases short and J 10 bases short, with 14 bases between. The CDR3 coding sequence is TGTGCCAGCAGCTCCGTTCCCGAAAGGGAGCAGTTCTTC. Its protein is CASSSVPEREQFF. Based on the CDR3 plus reference TRBV7-2 and TRBJ2-1, the full variable domain is GAGVSQSPSNKVTEKGKDVELRCDPISGHTALYWYRQSLGQGLEFLIYFQGNSAPDKSGLPSDRFSAERTGGSVSTLTIQRTQQEDSAVYLCASSSVPEREQFFGPGTRLTVL.

As regards this clonotype: With a much larger clone just one base away, this may be a read error. The genes are TRBV6-1 and TRBJ1-1; D is unclear. The CDR3 loop spans 13 amino acids. CDR1 and CDR2 from the germline V gene are MNHNS and SASEGT. Trimming took 2 bases from V and 1 from J, leaving 5 bases between them. The CDR3 nucleotides are TGTGCCAGCAGTGAATGGGGGAACACTGAAGCTTTCTTT. Translated: CASSEWGNTEAFF.

This clonotype has more than one count but fewer than ten. The chain joins TRBV5-1 to TRBJ2-3, with D tentatively TRBD1 (5 bases). The CDR3 is made up of 13 amino acids. Germline CDR1 and CDR2: SGHRS and YFSETQ. V was cut by 2 bases and J by 6 bases, with 10 bases left in between. The CDR3 nucleotides are TGCGCCAGCAGCTTAGGCAACAGGGATACGCAGTATTTT. This sequence encodes CASSLGNRDTQYF.

This clonotype showed up many times. The chain combines TRBV2 with TRBJ2-5; 9 positions agree with TRBD2. The V and J ends lost 3 bases and 4 bases, in that order; junction bases with no gene match: 3. The CDR3 has 14 residues. Germline assignment: CDR1 SNHLY and CDR2 FYNNEI. In DNA form, the CDR3 reads TGTGCCAGCAGTGACCCAGCGGGAGGAGAGACCCAGTACTTC. Its translation is CASSDPAGGETQYF.

This clonotype occurred many times. The rearrangement joins TRBV7-9 to TRBJ2-5; D is perhaps TRBD1 or TRBD2 (6 bases each). Germline V gives CDR1 SEHNR, CDR2 FQNEAQ (reference sequence). The CDR3 totals 16 residues. Between the trimmed V and J ends, which lost 4 bases and 5 bases, there was a span of 20 bases. The CDR3 protein is CASSSPRSGGGETQYF. CDR3 in DNA: TGTGCCAGCAGCTCACCTAGGTCCGGAGGGGGGGAGACCCAGTACTTC.

There are many counts of this clonotype. The chain uses TRBV11-2 and TRBJ1-2, with TRBD1 as a possible D gene (6 bases). Trimming shortened V by 5 bases and J by 2 bases, and 12 bases separated the two germline ends. Germline CDR1 reads SGHAT; CDR2 reads FQNNGV. The CDR3 spans 14 residues. The CDR3 DNA follows: TGTGCCAGCAGCACTTACAGGGCGAACTATGGCTACACCTTC. Encoded protein: CASSTYRANYGYTF.

This clonotype has at least ten counts. The rearrangement links TRBV20-1 to TRBJ2-7; 9 nucleotides match TRBD1. Trimming removed 0 bases from V and 5 bases from J; junction bases left unmatched: 5. Germline V lookup: CDR1 DFQATT, CDR2 SNEGSKA (reference sequence). CDR3 length: 14 residues. CDR3 coding DNA: TGCAGTGCTAGAGAGGGGACAGGGACCCACGAGCAGTACTTC. This gives the protein CSAREGTGTHEQYF.

Many counts were recorded for this clonotype. This rearrangement joins TRBV7-3 to TRBJ2-7; D is uncertain. The V end lost 3 bases, the J end lost 3 bases, and 18 bases lay between the germline ends. CDR1 and CDR2 (germline): SGHTA, FQGTGA. The CDR3 has 16 residues. DNA of the CDR3: TGTGCCAGCAGCTTCCCCGATTGGGTGGGGTACTACGAGCAGTACTTC. Translating it yields CASSFPDWVGYYEQYF.

This clonotype was seen repeatedly, ten times or more. V is TRBV7-9 and J is TRBJ1-5, with D possibly TRBD1 on 5 matching bases. The germline CDR1 and CDR2 sequences are SEHNR and FQNEAQ (reference sequence). This CDR3 comprises 15 residues. V was clipped by 4 bases and J by 6 bases, with 16 bases between them. The CDR3 DNA reads as TGTGCCAGCAGCTCCTCCCCCGGGGGAGGTCAGCCCCAGCATTTT. Translated: CASSSSPGGGQPQHF.

This chain uses TRBV11-3 with TRBJ1-6; unclear D gene. The CDR3 length is 13 residues. Trimming cost V 8 bases and J 8 bases, with 13 bases left between them. CDR1 is SGHNT and CDR2 is YENEEA in the germline V gene. The CDR3 protein is CASGPAAYSPLHF. The CDR3 DNA follows: TGTGCCAGCGGGCCAGCGGCCTATTCACCCCTCCACTTT.

This clonotype was detected many times. The chain recombines TRBV6-5 with TRBJ2-1, with TRBD2 as a possible D gene (6 bases). V lost 0 bases and J 3 bases, leaving 12 bases between the germline ends. This CDR3 region has 16 residues. The germline V gene has CDR1 MNHEY and CDR2 SVGAGI. This CDR3 reads CASSYSTRGLYNEQFF. The DNA for the CDR3 is TGTGCCAGCAGTTACTCGACACGGGGACTCTACAATGAGCAGTTCTTC.

This clonotype turned up a few times. The chain carries TRBV9 and TRBJ1-1; D unresolved. CDR3 size: 14 residues. V lost 1 base, J lost 10 bases, and 17 bases lay in between. In germline, CDR1 is SGDLS, CDR2 YYNGEE. CDR3 sequence (DNA): TGTGCCAGCAGCGTATTCTGGGAGGACTCTAGAGCTTTCTTT. This translates into CASSVFWEDSRAFF. Supplemented by reference TRBV9 and TRBJ1-1, the full variable domain reads DSGVTQTPKHLITATGQRVTLRCSPRSGDLSVYWYQQSLDQGLQFLIQYYNGEERAKGNILERFSAQQFPDLHSELNLSSLELGDSALYFCASSVFWEDSRAFFGQGTRLTVV.